The 12 T cell receptor beta chains below come from one sample, sequenced in a study of CD8 T cells in Susac syndrome. Reverse transcription of roughly 0.5 to 1 ug RNA was performed with random hexamers. MiXCR, applied by TCRdb to the immunoSEQ multiplex PCR reads, yields one record per CDR3 protein. The table has roughly 250,000 distinct CDR3 sequences, about 95% seen once; the top ten hold 0.1%. The sample taken for sequencing was CD4+ T cells from PBMCs. These receptor sequences come from a human donor with Susac syndrome.

In this sample, this clonotype turned up once. The chain's CDR3 is CASSQEGEGYYEQYF. In DNA form, the CDR3 reads TGTGCCAGCAGCCAAGAAGGGGAAGGATACTACGAGCAGTACTTC. The rearrangement links TRBV4-2 to TRBJ2-7; D is perhaps TRBD1 (5 bases). This CDR3 is built from 15 residues. The V and J ends lost 0 bases and 3 bases respectively, with 12 bases between them. Germline lookup yields CDR1 LGHNA and CDR2 YNFKEQ.

CDR3 in amino acids: CASSFGGLNTGELFF. The CDR3 coding sequence is TGTGCCAGCAGTTTCGGGGGGTTAAACACCGGGGAGCTGTTTTTT. The gene calls are TRBV12-3 or TRBV12-4 and TRBJ2-2; the match to TRBD2 covers 7 bases. This CDR3 is 15 amino acids long. J lost 2 bases, V lost 3 bases, and 3 bases had no gene match.

This clonotype was observed a single time. The chain employs TRBV29-1 and TRBJ2-1; no reliable D call. Trimming took 7 bases from V and 10 from J, leaving 20 bases between them. The length of the CDR3 is 13 residues. Germline V CDR1 and CDR2: SQVTM, ANQGSEA. This chain's CDR3 is CSASREVAGEQFF. In nucleotides, the CDR3 is TGCAGCGCCTCCCGTGAGGTGGCTGGGGAGCAGTTCTTC.

The rearrangement links TRBV6-5 to TRBJ2-1, with 8 nucleotides matching TRBD2. Germline CDR1 and CDR2: MNHEY and SVGAGI. The CDR3 has 15 residues. V shed 6 bases, J shed 4 bases, and the junction held 8 bases outside the gene matches. The CDR3 region has the DNA TGTGCCAGCAGACTCGATAGCGGGACGTACAATGAGCAGTTCTTC. Its protein is CASRLDSGTYNEQFF.

V and J are TRBV5-6 and TRBJ2-3; 9 nucleotides match TRBD1. V was clipped by 5 bases and J by 1 base; unmatched bases: 5. The germline CDR1 and CDR2 sequences are SGHDT and YYEEEE. The CDR3 runs 15 residues. CDR3 sequence reads: CASRGWTGGTDTQYF. CDR3 sequence (DNA): TGTGCCAGCAGGGGCTGGACAGGGGGCACAGATACGCAGTATTTT.

The rearrangement joins TRBV29-1 to TRBJ1-4; the D gene is possibly TRBD1 (6 bases). This CDR3 contains 13 residues. Germline V CDR1 and CDR2: SQVTM, ANQGSEA. V was trimmed by 3 bases and J by 5 bases, leaving 10 bases between them. The DNA for the CDR3 is TGCAGCGTTGAGGGGCAGGGGAATGAAAAACTGTTTTTT. This encodes CSVEGQGNEKLFF.

The chain employs TRBV20-1 and TRBJ2-2; weak D call: TRBD1 (5 bases). CDR1 and CDR2 from the germline V gene are DFQATT and SNEGSKA (reference sequence). The CDR3 is 13 amino acids. V was cut by 3 bases and J by 1 base, with 6 bases left in between. In DNA, the CDR3 is TGCAGTGCTAGCAGGGTGAACACCGGGGAGCTGTTTTTT. Amino acid sequence: CSASRVNTGELFF.

The gene calls are TRBV30 and TRBJ1-5; TRBD1 might be the D (6 bases). Trimming shortened V by 0 bases and J by 6 bases, and 9 bases separated the two germline ends. The CDR3 loop spans 13 amino acids. The germline V gene has CDR1 GTSNPN and CDR2 SVGIG (reference sequence). The CDR3 region has the DNA TGTGCCTGGAGTGTACAGGGAAGTCAGCCCCAGCATTTT. Translating it yields CAWSVQGSQPQHF.

The V gene is TRBV27, the J gene TRBJ2-3, with D perhaps matching TRBD1 (6 bases). Trimming removed 7 bases at V and 4 bases at J, with 12 bases between. In germline, CDR1 is MNHEY, CDR2 SMNVEV (reference sequence). The CDR3 consists of 13 residues. CDR3 DNA sequence: TGTGCCAGCAAAGCCACAGGGTCAGATACGCAGTATTTT. It translates to CASKATGSDTQYF.

J is TRBJ1-2 and V is TRBV27, with D tentatively TRBD1 (6 bases). Trimming left V 5 bases short and J 5 bases short, with 15 bases between. In germline, CDR1 is MNHEY, CDR2 SMNVEV (reference sequence). This CDR3 spans 14 amino acids. The CDR3: CASSPQGWGYGYTF. As DNA, the CDR3 is TGTGCCAGCAGTCCACAGGGTTGGGGATATGGCTACACCTTC.

This chain links TRBV30 with TRBJ1-2; no clear D. Per the germline V gene, CDR1 is GTSNPN and CDR2 is SVGIG (reference sequence). Trimming pared 6 bases from V and 0 bases from J, leaving 11 bases between. The CDR3 has 13 residues. This chain's CDR3 is CACPRTANYGYTF. CDR3 coding DNA: TGTGCCTGCCCTCGGACGGCTAACTATGGCTACACCTTC.

This chain links TRBV10-2 with TRBJ2-5, with D maybe TRBD2 (6 bases). The CDR3 sequence is 14 residues long. CDR1 and CDR2 from the germline V gene are WSHSY and SAAADI. V lost 2 bases and J lost 0, with 7 bases in between. The CDR3: CASSESGYQETQYF. The DNA for the CDR3 is TGCGCCAGCAGTGAGAGCGGGTACCAAGAGACCCAGTACTTC.